These 18 T cell receptor beta chains originate from one sample sequenced in a study of T-cell reconstitution after alpha-beta-depleted transplantation in children. A library of TCRbeta sequences, prepared with unique molecular identifiers, was generated. TCRdb passed the PCR reads through MiXCR, listing each CDR3 protein once. The top ten clones hold 13% to 15% of a sample with about 600,000 distinct CDR3 sequences, roughly 23% of them seen once. The specimen comprised PBMCs, mostly from graft donor cells, sampled 360 days after TCRalphabeta/CD19-depleted stem cell transplant. These receptors all stem from a boy under two years old who had a stem cell transplant for acute myeloid leukemia, so the T cells may come from the graft donor.

The chain recombines TRBV20-1 with TRBJ1-1; D gene uncertain. The V and J ends lost 1 base and 2 bases respectively, with 14 bases between them. The CDR3 extends over 15 amino acids. Looked up from germline, CDR1 is DFQATT and CDR2 is SNEGSKA (reference sequence). CDR3 sequence reads: CSARGVTTSNTEAFF. The DNA for the CDR3 is TGCAGTGCTAGAGGGGTAACAACGTCAAACACTGAAGCTTTCTTT.

The chain links TRBV9 to TRBJ2-7; TRBD2 might be the D (5 bases). The germline V gene has CDR1 SGDLS and CDR2 YYNGEE. V lost 0 bases and J lost 0, with 13 bases in between. This CDR3 region has 16 residues. The CDR3 DNA reads TGTGCCAGCAGCGTAGGCGAGCGGCTGAGCTCCTACGAGCAGTACGTC. This gives the protein CASSVGERLSSYEQYV.

This clonotype was observed a few times. The chain couples TRBV12-3 or TRBV12-4 to TRBJ2-7; D unresolved. V lost 4 bases and J lost 3, with 10 bases in between. The CDR3 is made up of 13 amino acids. The CDR3 DNA sequence: TGTGCCAGCAGTTCCGGACGGAGCTACGAGCAGTACTTC. Its protein product is CASSSGRSYEQYF.

There are many counts of this clonotype. The chain joins TRBV29-1 to TRBJ2-3, with 10 bases that match TRBD1. V shed 7 bases, J shed 3 bases, and the junction held 7 bases outside the gene matches. This CDR3 region has 14 residues. Germline V gene lookup returns CDR1 SQVTM and CDR2 ANQGSEA. The CDR3 DNA reads as TGCAGCGCCTGCCGGACAGGGGGGACAGATACGCAGTATTTT. It encodes CSACRTGGTDTQYF.

This clonotype was observed a few times. The rearrangement uses TRBV11-2 and TRBJ2-3; D uncertain. With 2 bases removed from V and 0 bases from J, the gap between germline ends came to 21 bases. CDR1 SGHAT and CDR2 FQNNGV come from the germline V gene. This CDR3 region has 19 residues. In nucleotides, the CDR3 is TGTGCCAGCAGCTTATTCCTCCTGAGTTTCGGATCGAGCACAGATACGCAGTATTTT. It translates to CASSLFLLSFGSSTDTQYF.

The table lists this clonotype with a few counts. The CDR3 spells CATSDQDRGRTGELFF. Here the CDR3 DNA reads TGTGCCACCAGTGACCAGGACAGGGGCCGGACCGGGGAGCTGTTTTTT. The V call is TRBV24-1, the J call TRBJ2-2; 9 bases match TRBD1. With 4 bases clipped from V and 5 bases from J, the junction kept 7 bases outside the gene matches. Germline assignment: CDR1 KGHDR and CDR2 SFDVKD. The CDR3 contains 16 residues.

This chain links TRBV7-6 with TRBJ1-2; D is ambiguous. Germline V gene data show CDR1 as SGHVS and CDR2 as FNYEAQ. There are 17 residues in the CDR3. The V gene lost 1 base and the J gene lost 3 bases, with 18 bases spanning the gap. CDR3 protein: CASSLGDGLQGDYGYTF. The DNA of the CDR3 is TGTGCCAGCAGCTTAGGAGATGGATTACAAGGAGACTATGGCTACACCTTC.

The chain carries TRBV25-1 and TRBJ1-2, with D maybe TRBD1 (5 bases). The CDR3 runs 13 residues. Per the germline V gene, CDR1 is MGHDK and CDR2 is SYGVNS. Trimming removed 9 bases at V and 4 bases at J, with 15 bases between. The CDR3 DNA sequence: TGTGCCAGTGACTCGCCAGGGATCTATGGCTACACCTTC. Amino acids: CASDSPGIYGYTF.

Here the CDR3 reads CSPVAVSMNTEAFF. The CDR3 DNA follows: TGCAGCCCTGTGGCAGTCTCCATGAACACTGAAGCTTTCTTT. V gene TRBV29-1 combines with J gene TRBJ1-1, with no clear D. Per the germline V gene, CDR1 is SQVTM and CDR2 is ANQGSEA. The CDR3 has 14 amino acids. With 8 bases removed from V and 0 bases from J, the gap between germline ends came to 16 bases.

This clonotype was counted only a few times. The chain couples TRBV28 to TRBJ2-7; 8 bases are shared with TRBD2. CDR3 length: 15 amino acids. Germline V gene lookup returns CDR1 MDHEN and CDR2 SYDVKM. The V gene end was trimmed by 7 bases and the J gene end by 6 bases; junction bases not matched to a gene: 14. CDR3 DNA sequence: TGTGCCAGCACGGACAGTATAGCGGGGTATAGCGAGCAGTACTTC. Translation: CASTDSIAGYSEQYF.

DNA of the CDR3: TGTGCCACCACACGGCGACAGGGGAATACCATGAACACTGAAGCTTTCTTT. This translates into CATTRRQGNTMNTEAFF. The chain combines TRBV10-3 with TRBJ1-1; 8 nucleotides agree with TRBD1. Unmatched junction bases numbered 16, after V lost 10 bases and J lost 0 bases. The CDR3 has 17 amino acids. CDR1 and CDR2 from the germline V gene are ENHRY and SYGVKD.

This clonotype has a count of ten or more. The chain combines TRBV29-1 with TRBJ1-2, with D unclear. Germline lookup yields CDR1 SQVTM and CDR2 ANQGSEA. V lost 8 bases and J lost 5, with 15 bases in between. The CDR3 is 12 residues long. CDR3 sequence (DNA): TGCAGCACGGATAAGGGAGGGTATGGCTACACCTTC. It translates to CSTDKGGYGYTF.

The V gene is TRBV6-5, the J gene TRBJ2-3; TRBD2 matches 9 bases. Germline trimming cut 2 bases from V and 6 bases from J; bases unmatched to any gene: 9. CDR1 is MNHEY and CDR2 is SVGAGI in the germline V gene. The CDR3 totals 16 residues. In nucleotides, the CDR3 is TGTGCCAGCAGTTACGGTAGCGGGGGACACTTCGATACGCAGTATTTT. Its translation: CASSYGSGGHFDTQYF.

The table lists this clonotype with many counts. The genes are TRBV20-1 and TRBJ2-1; 10 bases agree with TRBD1. Losses at the gene ends were 1 base for V and 7 bases for J; bases not matched to a gene: 4. Germline CDR1 reads DFQATT; CDR2 reads SNEGSKA (reference sequence). This CDR3 is built from 14 residues. CDR3 amino acids: CSARADRGLNEQFF. CDR3 coding DNA: TGCAGTGCTAGAGCCGACAGGGGGCTGAATGAGCAGTTCTTC.

This clonotype has only a few counts. The chain carries TRBV12-3 or TRBV12-4 and TRBJ2-5; 8 nucleotides agree with TRBD2. The CDR3 sequence is 13 residues long. V lost 10 bases and J lost 5; bases outside the gene matches: 9. The CDR3 DNA follows: TGTGCCACCCAGCGGGGGACCGGGGAGACCCAGTACTTC. This translates into CATQRGTGETQYF.

This chain joins TRBV2 and TRBJ2-1; perhaps D is TRBD1 or TRBD2 (5 bases each). There are 15 residues in the CDR3. Germline V gene lookup returns CDR1 SNHLY and CDR2 FYNNEI. Trimming stripped 4 bases from V and 2 bases from J, with 12 bases between. The CDR3 sequence: CASSVPTAAYNEQFF. In DNA, the CDR3 is TGTGCCAGCAGTGTACCGACAGCGGCCTACAATGAGCAGTTCTTC.

This sequence joins TRBV10-2 and TRBJ2-1; no clear D. Germline V CDR1 and CDR2: WSHSY, SAAADI. CDR3 length: 14 residues. V shed 6 bases and J shed 8 bases, with 17 bases lying between them. CDR3 sequence reads: CASSYNSQRDEQFF. CDR3 nucleotide sequence: TGCGCCAGCAGCTACAACTCCCAACGAGATGAGCAGTTCTTC.

The chain uses TRBV5-1 and TRBJ2-7; 11 bases fit TRBD1. V shed 4 bases, J shed 3 bases, and the junction held 6 bases outside the gene matches. This CDR3 has 15 amino acids. Germline-derived CDR1 and CDR2 are SGHRS and YFSETQ. The CDR3 sequence: CASSPGQGANYEQYF. In DNA form, the CDR3 reads TGCGCCAGCAGCCCTGGACAGGGGGCTAACTACGAGCAGTACTTC.